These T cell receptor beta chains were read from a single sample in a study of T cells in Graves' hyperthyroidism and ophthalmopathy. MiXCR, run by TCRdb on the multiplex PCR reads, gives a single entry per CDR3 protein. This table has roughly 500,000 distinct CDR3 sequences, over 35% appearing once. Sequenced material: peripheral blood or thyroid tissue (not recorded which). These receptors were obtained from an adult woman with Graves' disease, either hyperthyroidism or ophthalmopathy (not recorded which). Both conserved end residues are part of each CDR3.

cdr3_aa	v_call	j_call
CSIEDNEAEQYF	TRBV29-1	TRBJ2-7
CASRRGTWGYEQYF	TRBV2	TRBJ2-7
CAISTGTGGGEQYF	TRBV10-3	TRBJ2-7
CATSSGGTSGYNEQFF	TRBV15	TRBJ2-1
CSARDWELGRAETQYF	TRBV20-1	TRBJ2-5
CASSLDRGLYEQYF	TRBV12-3/TRBV12-4	TRBJ2-7
CASSPLATMYGYTF	TRBV7-2	TRBJ1-2
CASSGGHSSYEQYF	TRBV2	TRBJ2-7
CAWRARDRGAKETQYF	TRBV30	TRBJ2-5
CASSQRASDNEQFF	TRBV7-9	-
CAIGPGGEGSYEQYF	TRBV10-3	TRBJ2-7
CSARGWDTEAFF	TRBV20-1	TRBJ1-1
CAISGPGVSPLHF	TRBV10-3	TRBJ1-6
CASSLAEIWDTEAFF	TRBV7-2	TRBJ1-1
CASSLGRVGGRAFF	TRBV7-8	TRBJ1-1
CASSPRTGGSGANVLTF	TRBV3-1	TRBJ2-6
CSVMGQRGTHEQYF	TRBV29-1	TRBJ2-7
CASSLEGGYTEAFF	TRBV7-9	TRBJ1-1
CASSTGVGQYF	TRBV12-3/TRBV12-4	TRBJ2-7